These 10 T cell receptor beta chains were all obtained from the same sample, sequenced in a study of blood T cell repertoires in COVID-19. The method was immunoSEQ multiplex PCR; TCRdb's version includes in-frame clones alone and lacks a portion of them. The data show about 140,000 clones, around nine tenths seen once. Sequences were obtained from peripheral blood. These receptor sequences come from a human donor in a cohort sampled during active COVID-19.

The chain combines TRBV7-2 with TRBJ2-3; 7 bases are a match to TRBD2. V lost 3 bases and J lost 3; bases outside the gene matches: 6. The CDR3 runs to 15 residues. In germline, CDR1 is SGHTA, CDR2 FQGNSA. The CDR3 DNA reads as TGTGCCAGCAGCTTGATAGGACTAGGGACAGATACGCAGTATTTT. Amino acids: CASSLIGLGTDTQYF.

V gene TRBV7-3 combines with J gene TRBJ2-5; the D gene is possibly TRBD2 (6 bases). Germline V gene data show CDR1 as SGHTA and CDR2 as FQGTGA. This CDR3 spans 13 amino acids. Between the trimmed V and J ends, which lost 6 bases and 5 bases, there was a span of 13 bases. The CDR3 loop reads CASSRDFSETQYF. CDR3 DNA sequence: TGTGCCAGCAGTCGGGACTTCTCGGAGACCCAGTACTTC.

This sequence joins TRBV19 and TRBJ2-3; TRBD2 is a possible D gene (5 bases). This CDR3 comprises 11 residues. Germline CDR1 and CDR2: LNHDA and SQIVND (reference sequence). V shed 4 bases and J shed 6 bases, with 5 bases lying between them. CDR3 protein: CASSTGDTQYF. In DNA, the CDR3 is TGTGCCAGTAGTACGGGGGATACGCAGTATTTT.

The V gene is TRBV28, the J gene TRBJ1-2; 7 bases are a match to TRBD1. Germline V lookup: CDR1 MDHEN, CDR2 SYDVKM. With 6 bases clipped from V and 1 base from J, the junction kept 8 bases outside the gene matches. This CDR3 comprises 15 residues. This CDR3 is CASRSFGTDNYGYTF. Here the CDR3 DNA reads TGTGCCAGCAGGTCCTTCGGGACAGATAACTATGGCTACACCTTC.

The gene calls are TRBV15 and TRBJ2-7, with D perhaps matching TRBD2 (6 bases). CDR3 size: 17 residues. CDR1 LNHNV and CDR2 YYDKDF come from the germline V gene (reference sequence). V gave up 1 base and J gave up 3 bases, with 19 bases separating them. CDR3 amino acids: CATSRGGVGNGLYEQYF. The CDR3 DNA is TGTGCCACCAGCAGAGGGGGGGTCGGAAACGGGCTCTACGAGCAGTACTTC. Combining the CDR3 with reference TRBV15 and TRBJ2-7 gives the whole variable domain DAMVIQNPRYQVTQFGKPVTLSCSQTLNHNVMYWYQQKSSQAPKLLFHYYDKDFNNEADTPDNFQSRRPNTSFCFLDIRSPGLGDTAMYLCATSRGGVGNGLYEQYFGPGTRLTVT.

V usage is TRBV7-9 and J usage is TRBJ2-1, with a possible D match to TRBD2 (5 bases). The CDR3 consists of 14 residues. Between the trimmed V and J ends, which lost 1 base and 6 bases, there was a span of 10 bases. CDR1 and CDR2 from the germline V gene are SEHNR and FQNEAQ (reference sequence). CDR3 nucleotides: TGTGCCAGCAGCTTAGAAACTAGAGCCAATGAGCAGTTCTTC. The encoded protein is CASSLETRANEQFF.

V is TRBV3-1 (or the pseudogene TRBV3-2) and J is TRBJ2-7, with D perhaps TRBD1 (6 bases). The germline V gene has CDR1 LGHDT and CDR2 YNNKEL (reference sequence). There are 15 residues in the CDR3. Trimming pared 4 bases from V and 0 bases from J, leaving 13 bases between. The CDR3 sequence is CASSPSGTISYEQYF. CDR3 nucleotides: TGTGCCAGCAGCCCATCCGGGACAATCTCCTACGAGCAGTACTTC.

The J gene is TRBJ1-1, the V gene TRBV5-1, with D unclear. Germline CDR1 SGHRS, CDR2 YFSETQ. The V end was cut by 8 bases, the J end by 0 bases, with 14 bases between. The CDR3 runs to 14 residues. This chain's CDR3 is CASSPNSMNTEAFF. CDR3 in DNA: TGCGCCAGTTCACCGAACAGCATGAACACTGAAGCTTTCTTT. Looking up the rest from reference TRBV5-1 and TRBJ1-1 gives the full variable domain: KAGVTQTPRYLIKTRGQQVTLSCSPISGHRSVSWYQQTPGQGLQFLFEYFSETQRNKGNFPGRFSGRQFSNSRSEMNVSTLELGDSALYLCASSPNSMNTEAFFGQGTRLTVV.

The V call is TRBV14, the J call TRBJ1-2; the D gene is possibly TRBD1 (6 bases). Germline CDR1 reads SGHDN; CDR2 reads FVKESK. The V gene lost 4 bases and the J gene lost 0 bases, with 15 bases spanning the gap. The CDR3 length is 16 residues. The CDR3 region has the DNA TGTGCCAGCAGCCGAACCTCAGGGGTAGCTAACTATGGCTACACCTTC. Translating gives CASSRTSGVANYGYTF.

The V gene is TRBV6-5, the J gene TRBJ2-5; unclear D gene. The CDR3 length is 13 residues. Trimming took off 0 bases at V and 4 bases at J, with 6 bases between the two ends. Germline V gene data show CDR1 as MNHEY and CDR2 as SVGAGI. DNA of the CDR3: TGTGCCAGCAGTTACTCGAGCCGAGAGACCCAGTACTTC. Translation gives CASSYSSRETQYF.